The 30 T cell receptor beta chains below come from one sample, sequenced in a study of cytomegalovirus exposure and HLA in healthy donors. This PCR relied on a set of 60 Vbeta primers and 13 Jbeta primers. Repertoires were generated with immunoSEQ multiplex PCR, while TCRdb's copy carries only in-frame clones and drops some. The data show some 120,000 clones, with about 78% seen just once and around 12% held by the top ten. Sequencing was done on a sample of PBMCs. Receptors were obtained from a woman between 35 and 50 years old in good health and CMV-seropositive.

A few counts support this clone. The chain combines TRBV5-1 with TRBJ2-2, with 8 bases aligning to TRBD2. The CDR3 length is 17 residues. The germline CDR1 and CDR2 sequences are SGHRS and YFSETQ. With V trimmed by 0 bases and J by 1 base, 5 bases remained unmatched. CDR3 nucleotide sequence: TGCGCCAGCAGCTTGGCTTCGCTAGCGGGGAACACCGGGGAGCTGTTTTTT. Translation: CASSLASLAGNTGELFF.

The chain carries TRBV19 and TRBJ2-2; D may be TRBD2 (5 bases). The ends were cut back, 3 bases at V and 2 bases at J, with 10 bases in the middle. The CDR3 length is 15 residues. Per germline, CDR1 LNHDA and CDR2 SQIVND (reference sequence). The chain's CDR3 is CASSILLGNTGELFF. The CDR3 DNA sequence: TGTGCCAGTAGTATTCTACTAGGAAACACCGGGGAGCTGTTTTTT.

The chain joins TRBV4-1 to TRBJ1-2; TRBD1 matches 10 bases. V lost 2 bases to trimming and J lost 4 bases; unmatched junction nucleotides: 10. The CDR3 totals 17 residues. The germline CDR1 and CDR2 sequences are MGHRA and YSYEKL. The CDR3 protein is CASSQLIGTGEFYGYTF. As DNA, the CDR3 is TGCGCCAGCAGCCAACTGATTGGGACAGGGGAATTCTATGGCTACACCTTC.

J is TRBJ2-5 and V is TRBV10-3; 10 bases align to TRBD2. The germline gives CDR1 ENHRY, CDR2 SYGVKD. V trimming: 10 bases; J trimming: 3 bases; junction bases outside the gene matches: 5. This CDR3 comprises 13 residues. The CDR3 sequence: CATQRGGEETQYF. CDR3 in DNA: TGTGCCACCCAGCGGGGGGGCGAAGAGACCCAGTACTTC.

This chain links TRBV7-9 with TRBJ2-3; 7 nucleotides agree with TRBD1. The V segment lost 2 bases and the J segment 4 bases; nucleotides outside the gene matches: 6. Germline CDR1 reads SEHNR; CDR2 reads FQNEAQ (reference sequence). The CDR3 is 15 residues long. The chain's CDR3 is CASSLRQGPADTQYF. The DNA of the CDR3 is TGTGCCAGCAGCTTAAGACAGGGCCCAGCAGATACGCAGTATTTT.

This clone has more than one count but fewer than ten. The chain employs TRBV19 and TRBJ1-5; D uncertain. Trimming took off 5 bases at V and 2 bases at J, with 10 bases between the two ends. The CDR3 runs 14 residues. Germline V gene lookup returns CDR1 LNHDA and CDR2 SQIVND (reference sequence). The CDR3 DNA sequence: TGTGCCAGTAGTCCCCACGAGGGCAATCAGCCCCAGCATTTT. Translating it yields CASSPHEGNQPQHF.

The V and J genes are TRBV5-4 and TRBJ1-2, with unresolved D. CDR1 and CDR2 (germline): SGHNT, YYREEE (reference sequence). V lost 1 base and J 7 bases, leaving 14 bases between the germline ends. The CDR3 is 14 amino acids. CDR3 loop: CASSLYIVGGGYTF. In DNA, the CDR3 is TGTGCCAGCAGCTTGTATATAGTCGGAGGTGGCTACACCTTC.

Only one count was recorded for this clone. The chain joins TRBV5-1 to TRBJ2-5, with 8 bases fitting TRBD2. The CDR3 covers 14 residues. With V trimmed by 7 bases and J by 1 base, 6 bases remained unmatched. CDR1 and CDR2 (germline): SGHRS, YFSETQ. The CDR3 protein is CASGPGGAQETQYF. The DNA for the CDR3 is TGCGCCAGCGGCCCCGGGGGGGCCCAAGAGACCCAGTACTTC.

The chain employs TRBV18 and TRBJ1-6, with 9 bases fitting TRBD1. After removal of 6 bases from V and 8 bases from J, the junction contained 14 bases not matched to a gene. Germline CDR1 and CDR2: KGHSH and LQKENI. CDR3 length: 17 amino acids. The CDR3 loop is CASSPRDREVFYSPLHF. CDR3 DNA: TGTGCCAGCTCGCCCCGGGACAGGGAAGTCTTTTATTCACCCCTCCACTTT.

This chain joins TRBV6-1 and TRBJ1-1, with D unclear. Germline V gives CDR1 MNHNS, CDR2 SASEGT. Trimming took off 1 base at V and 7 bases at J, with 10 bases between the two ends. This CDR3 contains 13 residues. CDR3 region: CASSEVGGFEAFF. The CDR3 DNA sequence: TGTGCCAGCAGTGAAGTCGGCGGATTTGAAGCTTTCTTT.

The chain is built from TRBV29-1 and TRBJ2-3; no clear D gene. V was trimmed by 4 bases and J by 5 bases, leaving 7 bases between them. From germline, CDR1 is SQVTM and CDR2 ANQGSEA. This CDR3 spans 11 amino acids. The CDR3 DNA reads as TGCAGCGTTGGAGTCGGAGATACGCAGTATTTT. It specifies CSVGVGDTQYF.

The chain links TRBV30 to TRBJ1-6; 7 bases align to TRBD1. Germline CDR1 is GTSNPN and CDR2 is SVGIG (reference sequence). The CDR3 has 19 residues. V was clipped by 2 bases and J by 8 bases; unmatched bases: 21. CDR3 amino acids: CAWSFSTGRRTKGDSPLHF. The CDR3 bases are TGTGCCTGGAGTTTCTCGACAGGGCGGAGGACGAAAGGGGATTCACCCCTCCACTTT.

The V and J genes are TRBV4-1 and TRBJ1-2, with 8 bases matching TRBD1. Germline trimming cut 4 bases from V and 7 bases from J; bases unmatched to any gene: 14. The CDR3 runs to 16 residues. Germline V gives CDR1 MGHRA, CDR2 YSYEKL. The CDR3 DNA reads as TGCGCCAGCAGCCTCGCGGGACAGGTCCCTGGAGGTGGCTACACCTTC. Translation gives CASSLAGQVPGGGYTF.

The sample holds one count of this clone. The CDR3 DNA reads TGCGCCAGCAGCTCGGGTAGACAGTTATACAATGAGCAGTTCTTC. The encoded protein is CASSSGRQLYNEQFF. This sequence joins TRBV5-1 and TRBJ2-1; the D gene is possibly TRBD1 (5 bases). This CDR3 is 15 amino acids long. V lost 3 bases to trimming and J lost 4 bases, with 14 bases between them. Germline CDR1 reads SGHRS; CDR2 reads YFSETQ.

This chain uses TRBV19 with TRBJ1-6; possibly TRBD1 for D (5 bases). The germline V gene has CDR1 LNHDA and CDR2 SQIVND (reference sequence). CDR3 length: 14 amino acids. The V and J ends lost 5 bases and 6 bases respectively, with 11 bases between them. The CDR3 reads CASSVRGGNSPLHF. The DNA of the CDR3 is TGTGCCAGTAGTGTTCGGGGGGGTAATTCACCCCTCCACTTT.

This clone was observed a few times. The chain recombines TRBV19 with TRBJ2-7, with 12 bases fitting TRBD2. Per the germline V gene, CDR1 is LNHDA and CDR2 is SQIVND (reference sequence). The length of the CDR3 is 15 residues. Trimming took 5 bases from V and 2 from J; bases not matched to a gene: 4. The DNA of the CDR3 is TGTGCCAGTAGTCTGACTAGCGGGGGCCCCTACGAGCAGTACTTC. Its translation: CASSLTSGGPYEQYF.

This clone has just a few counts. CDR3: CASNSGTSVSYEQYF. Written as DNA, the CDR3 is TGTGCCAGCAACTCGGGGACTAGCGTCTCCTACGAGCAGTACTTC. The chain is built from TRBV2 and TRBJ2-7, with 10 nucleotides matching TRBD2. The ends lost 7 bases at V and 0 bases at J; junction bases unmatched: 6. The CDR3 contains 15 residues. Germline lookup yields CDR1 SNHLY and CDR2 FYNNEI. Using reference TRBV2 and TRBJ2-7 for the parts outside the CDR3, the full variable domain is EPEVTQTPSHQVTQMGQEVILRCVPISNHLYFYWYRQILGQKVEFLVSFYNNEISEKSEIFDDQFSVERPDGSNFTLKIRSTKLEDSAMYFCASNSGTSVSYEQYFGPGTRLTVT.

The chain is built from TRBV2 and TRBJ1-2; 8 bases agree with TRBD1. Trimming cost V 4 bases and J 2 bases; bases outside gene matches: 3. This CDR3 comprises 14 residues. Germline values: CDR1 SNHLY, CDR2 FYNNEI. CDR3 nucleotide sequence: TGTGCCAGCAGTGGGACAGGGACAAACTATGGCTACACCTTC. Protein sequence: CASSGTGTNYGYTF.

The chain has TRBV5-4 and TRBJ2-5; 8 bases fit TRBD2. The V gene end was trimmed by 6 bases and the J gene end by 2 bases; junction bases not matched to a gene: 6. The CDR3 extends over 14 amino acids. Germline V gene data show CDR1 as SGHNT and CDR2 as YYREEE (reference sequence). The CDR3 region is CASNLAGAQETQYF. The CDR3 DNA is TGTGCCAGCAACCTAGCGGGTGCACAAGAGACCCAGTACTTC.

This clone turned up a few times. CDR3 in amino acids: CASSLETQGSGGELFF. The CDR3 DNA reads as TGTGCCAGCAGCTTAGAGACCCAGGGTAGCGGCGGGGAGCTGTTTTTT. The chain links TRBV2 to TRBJ2-2; tentatively, D is TRBD2 (6 bases). The CDR3 consists of 16 residues. Trimming pared 6 bases from V and 7 bases from J, leaving 21 bases between. Per the germline V gene, CDR1 is SNHLY and CDR2 is FYNNEI.

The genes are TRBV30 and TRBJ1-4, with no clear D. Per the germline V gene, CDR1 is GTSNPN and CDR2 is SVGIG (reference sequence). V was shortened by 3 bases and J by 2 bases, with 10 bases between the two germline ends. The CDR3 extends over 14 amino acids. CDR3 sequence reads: CAWRPEGTNEKLFF. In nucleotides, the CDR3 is TGTGCCTGGAGGCCTGAGGGCACTAATGAAAAACTGTTTTTT.

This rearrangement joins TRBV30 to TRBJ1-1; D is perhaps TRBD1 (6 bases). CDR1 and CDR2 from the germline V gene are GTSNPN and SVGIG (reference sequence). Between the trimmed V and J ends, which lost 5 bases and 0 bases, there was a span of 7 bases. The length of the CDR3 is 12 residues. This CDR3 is CAWGQLNTEAFF. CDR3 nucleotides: TGTGCCTGGGGACAGCTGAACACTGAAGCTTTCTTT.

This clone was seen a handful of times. CDR3: CASSPAGTGNYGYTF. CDR3 nucleotides: TGCGCCAGCAGCCCAGCCGGGACAGGGAACTATGGCTACACCTTC. The rearrangement links TRBV4-1 to TRBJ1-2, with 9 bases aligning to TRBD1. The germline gives CDR1 MGHRA, CDR2 YSYEKL. Trimming removed 4 bases from V and 2 bases from J; junction bases left unmatched: 5. The CDR3 is 15 residues long.

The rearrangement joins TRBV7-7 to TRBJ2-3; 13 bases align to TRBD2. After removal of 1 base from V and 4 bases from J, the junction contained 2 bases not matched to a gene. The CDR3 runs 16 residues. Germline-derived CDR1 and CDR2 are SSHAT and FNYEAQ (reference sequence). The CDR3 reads CASSLELAGGADTQYF. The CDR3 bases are TGTGCCAGCAGCTTAGAACTAGCGGGGGGGGCAGATACGCAGTATTTT.

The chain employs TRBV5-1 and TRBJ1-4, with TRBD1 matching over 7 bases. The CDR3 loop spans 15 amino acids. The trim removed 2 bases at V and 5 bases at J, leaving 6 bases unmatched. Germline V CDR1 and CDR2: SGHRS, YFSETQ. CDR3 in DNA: TGCGCCAGCAGCTTTGCCGGGACAGTCAATGAAAAACTGTTTTTT. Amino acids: CASSFAGTVNEKLFF.

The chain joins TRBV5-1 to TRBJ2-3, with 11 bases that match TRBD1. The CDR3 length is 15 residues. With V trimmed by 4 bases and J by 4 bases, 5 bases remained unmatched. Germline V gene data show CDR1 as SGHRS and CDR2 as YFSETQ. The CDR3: CASSTGQGAADTQYF. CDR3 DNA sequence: TGCGCCAGCAGCACTGGACAGGGGGCTGCAGATACGCAGTATTTT.

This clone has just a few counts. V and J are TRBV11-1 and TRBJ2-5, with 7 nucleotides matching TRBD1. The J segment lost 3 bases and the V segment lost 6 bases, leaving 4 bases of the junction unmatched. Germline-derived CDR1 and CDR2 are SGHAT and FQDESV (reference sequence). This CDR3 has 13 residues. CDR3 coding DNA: TGTGCCAGCAGTGACAGGGTGGAAGAGACCCAGTACTTC. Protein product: CASSDRVEETQYF. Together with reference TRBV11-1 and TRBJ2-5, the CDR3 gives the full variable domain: EAEVAQSPRYKITEKSQAVAFWCDPISGHATLYWYRQILGQGPELLVQFQDESVVDDSQLPKDRFSAERLKGVDSTLKIQPAELGDSAMYLCASSDRVEETQYFGPGTRLLVL.

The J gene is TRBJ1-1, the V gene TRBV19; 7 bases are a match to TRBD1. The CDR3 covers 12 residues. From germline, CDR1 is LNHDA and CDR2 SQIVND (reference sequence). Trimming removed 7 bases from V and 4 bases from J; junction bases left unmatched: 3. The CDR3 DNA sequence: TGTGCCAGTAAAGGGGGCGGCACTGAAGCTTTCTTT. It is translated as CASKGGGTEAFF.

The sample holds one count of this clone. The CDR3 reads CASGWRGNTEAFF. The CDR3, as DNA: TGTGCTAGTGGTTGGCGGGGGAACACTGAAGCTTTCTTT. The chain carries TRBV12-5 and TRBJ1-1; D gene ambiguous. Deletions cut 4 bases from V and 1 base from J, with 7 bases between. CDR1 LGHNT and CDR2 FRNRAP come from the germline V gene. This CDR3 has 13 amino acids.

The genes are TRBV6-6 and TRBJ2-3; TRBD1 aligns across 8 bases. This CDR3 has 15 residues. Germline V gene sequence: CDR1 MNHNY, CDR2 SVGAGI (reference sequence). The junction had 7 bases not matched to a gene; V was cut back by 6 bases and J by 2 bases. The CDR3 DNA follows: TGTGCCAGCAGCTCCCGGACAGGGTTCACAGATACGCAGTATTTT. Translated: CASSSRTGFTDTQYF.